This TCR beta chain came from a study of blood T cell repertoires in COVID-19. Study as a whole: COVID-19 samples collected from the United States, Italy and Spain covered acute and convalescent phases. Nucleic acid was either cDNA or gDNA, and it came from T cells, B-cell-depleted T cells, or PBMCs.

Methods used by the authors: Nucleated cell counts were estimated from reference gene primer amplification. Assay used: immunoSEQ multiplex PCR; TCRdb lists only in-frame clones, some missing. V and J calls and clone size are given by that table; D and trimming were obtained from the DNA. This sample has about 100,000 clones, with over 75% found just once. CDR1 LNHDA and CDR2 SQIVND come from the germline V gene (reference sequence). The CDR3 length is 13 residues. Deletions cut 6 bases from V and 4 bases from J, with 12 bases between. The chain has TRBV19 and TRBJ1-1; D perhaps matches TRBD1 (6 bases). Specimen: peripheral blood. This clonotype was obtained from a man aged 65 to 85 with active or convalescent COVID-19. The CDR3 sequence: CASSRTAATEAFF. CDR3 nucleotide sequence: TGTGCCAGTAGCAGGACAGCAGCCACTGAAGCTTTCTTT.